The source of this TCR beta chain is a study of blood T cell repertoires in COVID-19. Overall study context: T cells, B-cell-depleted T cells, or PBMCs supplied cDNA or gDNA.

CDR3 length: 22 residues. Per the germline V gene, CDR1 is MNHEY and CDR2 is SMNVEV (reference sequence). With 6 bases clipped from V and 2 bases from J, the junction kept 26 bases outside the gene matches. Generated by immunoSEQ multiplex PCR, the TCRdb table keeps only in-frame clones and is missing some. The sample lists fewer than 200,000 clones; 75% to 90% were seen once. Specimen: peripheral blood. The chain joins TRBV27 to TRBJ2-3; 10 bases are a match to TRBD2. The receptor was isolated from a human donor with acute or convalescent COVID-19. The donor label of this sample is uncertain. The DNA of the CDR3 is TGTGCCAGCAGCCGTTTGGGGAGGGTAGCGGGGGGACCCCAACATCTCACAGATACGCAGTATTTT. Its protein product is CASSRLGRVAGGPQHLTDTQYF.